Following are 25 T cell receptor beta chains from one sample sequenced in a study of blood T cell repertoires in COVID-19. Generated by immunoSEQ multiplex PCR, the TCRdb table keeps only in-frame clones and is missing some. The table has some 350,000 clones, 91% seen once. Sequencing was performed on peripheral blood. These receptors were collected from a woman under 30 who had recovered from COVID-19.

The chain combines TRBV4-2 with TRBJ2-1; 7 bases line up with TRBD2. Germline trimming cut 1 base from V and 7 bases from J; bases unmatched to any gene: 13. Germline CDR1 is LGHNA and CDR2 is YNFKEQ. The CDR3 loop spans 17 amino acids. CDR3 nucleotide sequence: TGTGCCAGCAGCCAAGGCGCCCCCCGACTGGGAGGGAATGAGCAGTTCTTC. Protein product: CASSQGAPRLGGNEQFF.

The V call is TRBV4-3, the J call TRBJ1-1; 7 nucleotides agree with TRBD1. The CDR3 loop spans 13 amino acids. The V gene end was trimmed by 0 bases and the J gene end by 7 bases; junction bases not matched to a gene: 2. CDR1 is LGHNA and CDR2 is YSLEER in the germline V gene. The chain's CDR3 is CASSQEGDSEAFF. The CDR3 bases are TGCGCCAGCAGCCAAGAAGGGGACAGTGAAGCTTTCTTT.

This clone came up once. The CDR3 spells CASGTGGYGYTF. The CDR3, as DNA: TGTGCCAGCGGAACAGGGGGCTATGGCTACACCTTC. The rearrangement links TRBV27 to TRBJ1-2, with TRBD1 identical over 8 bases. With 8 bases clipped from V and 4 bases from J, the junction kept 3 bases outside the gene matches. This CDR3 has 12 residues. Germline CDR1 is MNHEY and CDR2 is SMNVEV (reference sequence).

V usage is TRBV18 and J usage is TRBJ2-6; TRBD2 agrees at 16 bases. V shed 2 bases and J 4 bases; nucleotides not matched to a gene: 8. CDR3 length: 20 amino acids. From germline, CDR1 is KGHSH and CDR2 LQKENI. The CDR3 reads CASSPIGTSGRALGANVLTF. The CDR3 DNA follows: TGTGCCAGCTCACCAATCGGGACTAGCGGGAGGGCCCTGGGGGCCAACGTCCTGACTTTC.

V and J are TRBV19 and TRBJ1-5; 7 nucleotides align to TRBD1. The germline CDR1 and CDR2 sequences are LNHDA and SQIVND (reference sequence). With V trimmed by 4 bases and J by 9 bases, 6 bases remained unmatched. The CDR3 loop spans 13 amino acids. The CDR3 region has the DNA TGTGCCAGTAGTAACAGGGGTTCCCGGCCCCAGCATTTT. Residues: CASSNRGSRPQHF.

The chain combines TRBV7-2 with TRBJ1-2; TRBD1 agrees at 8 bases. Germline loops: CDR1 SGHTA, CDR2 FQGNSA. Unmatched junction bases numbered 3, after V lost 2 bases and J lost 7 bases. The CDR3 runs 13 residues. The CDR3 DNA follows: TGTGCCAGCAGCTTACAGGGGGCGCCTGGCTACACCTTC. Translating it yields CASSLQGAPGYTF.

This clone was recorded once. J is TRBJ1-1 and V is TRBV24-1, with 8 bases fitting TRBD1. This CDR3 is built from 16 residues. Trimming removed 5 bases from V and 1 base from J; junction bases left unmatched: 8. The V gene's germline CDR1 is KGHDR and CDR2 SFDVKD. The CDR3 DNA sequence: TGTGCCACCAGTGGCGGACAGGGCTTCGGGAACACTGAAGCTTTCTTT. Protein sequence: CATSGGQGFGNTEAFF.

The table lists this clone with a count of one. The CDR3 spells CASTAVRGRYGYTF. The CDR3 coding sequence is TGTGCCAGCACCGCCGTCAGGGGGAGATATGGCTACACCTTC. V gene TRBV19 combines with J gene TRBJ1-2, with 7 bases fitting TRBD1. Looked up from germline, CDR1 is LNHDA and CDR2 is SQIVND (reference sequence). The CDR3 consists of 14 residues. The V gene end was trimmed by 9 bases and the J gene end by 5 bases; junction bases not matched to a gene: 12. The full variable domain, completed using reference TRBV19 and TRBJ1-2, is DGGITQSPKYLFRKEGQNVTLSCEQNLNHDAMYWYRQDPGQGLRLIYYSQIVNDFQKGDIAEGYSVSREKKESFPLTVTSAQKNPTAFYLCASTAVRGRYGYTFGSGTRLTVV.

The chain is built from TRBV28 and TRBJ2-7, with 8 bases matching TRBD2. After removal of 6 bases from V and 5 bases from J, the junction contained 12 bases not matched to a gene. The CDR3 length is 15 residues. Germline CDR1 and CDR2: MDHEN and SYDVKM. CDR3 region: CASSPPGREAHEQYV. CDR3 coding DNA: TGTGCCAGCAGCCCCCCAGGGCGGGAGGCCCACGAGCAGTACGTC.

In nucleotides, the CDR3 is TGTGCCAGCAGCTTAGACGAGGGCTACACCTTC. Translating it yields CASSLDEGYTF. V usage is TRBV7-2 and J usage is TRBJ1-2; D not certain. The V gene's germline CDR1 is SGHTA and CDR2 FQGNSA. The CDR3 covers 11 residues. Trimming shortened V by 1 base and J by 8 bases, and 5 bases separated the two germline ends.

The CDR3 here is CATRGQGDTGELFF. As DNA, the CDR3 is TGTGCCACCAGGGGACAGGGGGACACCGGGGAGCTGTTTTTT. This sequence joins TRBV24-1 and TRBJ2-2, with TRBD1 identical over 11 bases. The J segment lost 3 bases and the V segment lost 7 bases, leaving 0 bases of the junction unmatched. The CDR3 runs to 14 residues. The germline V gene has CDR1 KGHDR and CDR2 SFDVKD.

This clone was seen only once. The rearrangement links TRBV20-1 to TRBJ2-5; 7 positions agree with TRBD1. Trimming took 6 bases from V and 4 from J; bases not matched to a gene: 2. Germline V CDR1 and CDR2: DFQATT, SNEGSKA (reference sequence). The CDR3 runs to 11 residues. The CDR3 nucleotides are TGCAGTGCCAGACAGGGAGAGACCCAGTACTTC. This translates into CSARQGETQYF.

The chain employs TRBV6-1 and TRBJ2-1; 10 bases fit TRBD2. Looked up from germline, CDR1 is MNHNS and CDR2 is SASEGT. The CDR3 consists of 15 residues. V dropped 5 bases and J dropped 8; count of bases not matched to a gene: 9. DNA for the CDR3: TGTGCCAGCAGTTCTCTAGCGGGAGAGGCCCATGAGCAGTTCTTC. Amino acids: CASSSLAGEAHEQFF.

This chain joins TRBV7-2 and TRBJ2-1; a weak D match, TRBD2 (6 bases). Germline V lookup: CDR1 SGHTA, CDR2 FQGNSA. The CDR3 loop spans 12 amino acids. Trimming left V 2 bases short and J 13 bases short, with 12 bases between. The CDR3 sequence: CASSLRAGPQFF. The CDR3 bases are TGTGCCAGCAGCTTACGGGCGGGGCCTCAGTTCTTC.

The chain links TRBV9 to TRBJ2-5; the D is unclear. In germline, CDR1 is SGDLS, CDR2 YYNGEE. V was clipped by 0 bases and J by 0 bases, with 15 bases between them. The CDR3 is made up of 17 amino acids. The CDR3 sequence: CASSVDHPTRYQETQYF. In DNA, the CDR3 is TGTGCCAGCAGCGTAGATCACCCAACCAGGTACCAAGAGACCCAGTACTTC.

This rearrangement joins TRBV7-9 to TRBJ1-4; D remains ambiguous. From germline, CDR1 is SEHNR and CDR2 FQNEAQ (reference sequence). This CDR3 contains 15 residues. V lost 4 bases, J lost 7 bases, and 16 bases lay in between. This chain's CDR3 is CASSSPRPRGEKLFF. The CDR3 DNA reads TGTGCCAGCAGCTCCCCCCGCCCTCGGGGTGAAAAACTGTTTTTT.

The chain recombines TRBV28 with TRBJ1-5; D is undetermined. The germline CDR1 and CDR2 sequences are MDHEN and SYDVKM. CDR3 length equals 13 residues. V lost 8 bases and J 11 bases, leaving 19 bases between the germline ends. CDR3 in amino acids: CASVPQRSWSQHF. The CDR3 nucleotides read TGTGCCAGCGTACCACAGCGGTCCTGGTCCCAGCATTTT.

The chain links TRBV5-6 to TRBJ2-7; 7 bases agree with TRBD2. CDR1 and CDR2 (germline): SGHDT, YYEEEE. Germline trimming cut 4 bases from V and 0 bases from J; bases unmatched to any gene: 19. CDR3 length equals 19 residues. CDR3 amino acids: CASSRRTGTNSRSSYEQYV. The DNA of the CDR3 is TGTGCCAGCAGCCGGAGAACCGGGACTAACAGCCGGAGCTCCTACGAGCAGTACGTC.

The gene calls are TRBV11-2 and TRBJ2-1, with a possible D match to TRBD1 (5 bases). V lost 1 base and J lost 6, with 25 bases in between. The V gene's germline CDR1 is SGHAT and CDR2 FQNNGV. The CDR3 runs 19 residues. The CDR3: CASSLVEPTEAGWVNEQFF. The CDR3 nucleotides are TGTGCCAGCAGCTTAGTTGAACCCACAGAGGCAGGGTGGGTCAATGAGCAGTTCTTC.

The J gene is TRBJ2-1, the V gene TRBV29-1; 10 positions match TRBD2. The CDR3 consists of 14 residues. The germline V gene has CDR1 SQVTM and CDR2 ANQGSEA. J was trimmed by 0 bases and V by 7 bases; bases with no gene match: 3. The CDR3, as DNA: TGCAGCGCCTTAGCGGGAGGCTCCTACAATGAGCAGTTCTTC. Translating gives CSALAGGSYNEQFF.

This sequence joins TRBV19 and TRBJ1-1; D gene uncertain. CDR1 LNHDA and CDR2 SQIVND come from the germline V gene (reference sequence). V gave up 3 bases and J gave up 8 bases, with 10 bases separating them. This CDR3 has 12 amino acids. The CDR3 sequence: CASSMGGWEAFF. CDR3 coding DNA: TGTGCCAGTAGTATGGGAGGTTGGGAAGCTTTCTTT.

The chain has TRBV15 and TRBJ1-2; D unresolved. Between the trimmed V and J ends, which lost 6 bases and 3 bases, there was a span of 14 bases. The CDR3 extends over 14 amino acids. Germline lookup yields CDR1 LNHNV and CDR2 YYDKDF (reference sequence). CDR3 region: CATSQSPQDYGYTF. The CDR3 bases are TGTGCCACCAGTCAGAGCCCCCAGGACTATGGCTACACCTTC.

The J gene is TRBJ2-7, the V gene TRBV29-1, with D tentatively TRBD2 (6 bases). Trimming shortened V by 6 bases and J by 4 bases, and 10 bases separated the two germline ends. The germline CDR1 and CDR2 sequences are SQVTM and ANQGSEA. This CDR3 has 11 residues. CDR3 amino acids: CSVTSGYEQYV. The CDR3, as DNA: TGCAGCGTGACTAGTGGATACGAGCAGTACGTC.

The V gene is TRBV11-2, the J gene TRBJ1-5; 7 bases fit TRBD1. This CDR3 has 15 residues. J gave up 1 base and V 5 bases, and 5 bases lay outside the gene matches. Germline CDR1 is SGHAT and CDR2 is FQNNGV. The CDR3 nucleotides are TGTGCCAGCAGCCTTTGGACAGGAAGCAATCAGCCCCAGCATTTT. Its protein product is CASSLWTGSNQPQHF.

The chain has TRBV11-2 and TRBJ2-5, with D tentatively TRBD2 (6 bases). Per the germline V gene, CDR1 is SGHAT and CDR2 is FQNNGV. The CDR3 totals 13 residues. The V end was cut by 4 bases, the J end by 4 bases, with 10 bases between. This CDR3 is CASSWGLIETQYF. DNA of the CDR3: TGTGCCAGCAGCTGGGGACTCATAGAGACCCAGTACTTC.